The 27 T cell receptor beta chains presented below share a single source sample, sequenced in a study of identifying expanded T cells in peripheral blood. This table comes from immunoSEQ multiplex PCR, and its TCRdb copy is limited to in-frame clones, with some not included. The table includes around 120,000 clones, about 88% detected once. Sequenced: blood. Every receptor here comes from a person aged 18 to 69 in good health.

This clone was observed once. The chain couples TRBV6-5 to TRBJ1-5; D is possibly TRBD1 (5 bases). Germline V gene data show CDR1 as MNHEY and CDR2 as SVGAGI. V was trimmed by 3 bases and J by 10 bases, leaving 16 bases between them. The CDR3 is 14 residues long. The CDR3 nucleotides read TGTGCCAGCAGTTATTTGGGGGATCAGGAACCCCAGCATTTT. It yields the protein CASSYLGDQEPQHF.

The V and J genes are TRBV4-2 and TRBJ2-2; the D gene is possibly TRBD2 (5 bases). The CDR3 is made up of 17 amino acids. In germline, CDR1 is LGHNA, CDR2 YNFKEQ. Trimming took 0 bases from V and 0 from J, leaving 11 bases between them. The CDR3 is CASSQEVGLTNTGELFF. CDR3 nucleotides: TGTGCCAGCAGCCAAGAGGTAGGACTGACGAACACCGGGGAGCTGTTTTTT.

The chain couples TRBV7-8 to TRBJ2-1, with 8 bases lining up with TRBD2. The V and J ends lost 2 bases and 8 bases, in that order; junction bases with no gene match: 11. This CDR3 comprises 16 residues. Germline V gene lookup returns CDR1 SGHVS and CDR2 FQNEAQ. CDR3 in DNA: TGTGCCAGCAGCTTACGCCCGGGGGGGGGCCTTTATGAGCAGTTCTTC. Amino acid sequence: CASSLRPGGGLYEQFF.

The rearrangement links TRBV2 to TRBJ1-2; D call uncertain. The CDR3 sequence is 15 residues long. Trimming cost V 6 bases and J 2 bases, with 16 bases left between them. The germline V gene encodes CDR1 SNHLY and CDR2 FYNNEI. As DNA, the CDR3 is TGTGCCAGCAGCGATAGGGTCCAACTCAACTATGGCTACACCTTC. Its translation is CASSDRVQLNYGYTF.

The CDR3 DNA sequence: TGTGCCAGCAGTGAAAGGTCGGGGGCAGTCCCCGACGAGCAGTACTTC. Translated, it gives CASSERSGAVPDEQYF. V gene TRBV2 combines with J gene TRBJ2-7; D may match TRBD1 or TRBD2 (6 bases each). The V end lost 2 bases, the J end lost 5 bases, and 19 bases lay between the germline ends. This CDR3 is 16 amino acids long. Germline V lookup: CDR1 SNHLY, CDR2 FYNNEI.

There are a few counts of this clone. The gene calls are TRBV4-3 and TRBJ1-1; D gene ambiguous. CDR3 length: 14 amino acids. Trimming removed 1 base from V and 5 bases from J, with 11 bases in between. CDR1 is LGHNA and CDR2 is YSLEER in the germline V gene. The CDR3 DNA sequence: TGCGCCAGCAGCCAAGTTCAGGCGGGGACTGAAGCTTTCTTT. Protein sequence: CASSQVQAGTEAFF.

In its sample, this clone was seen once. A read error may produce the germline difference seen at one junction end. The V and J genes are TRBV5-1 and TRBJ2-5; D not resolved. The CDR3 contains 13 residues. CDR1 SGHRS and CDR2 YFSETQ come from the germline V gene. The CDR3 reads CASSLALEESQYF. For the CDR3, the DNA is TGCGCCAGCAGCTTGGCCCTGGAAGAGAGCCAGTACTTC. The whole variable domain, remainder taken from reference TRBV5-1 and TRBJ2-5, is KAGVTQTPRYLIKTRGQQVTLSCSPISGHRSVSWYQQTPGQGLQFLFEYFSETQRNKGNFPGRFSGRQFSNSRSEMNVSTLELGDSALYLCASSLALEESQYFGPGTRLLVL.

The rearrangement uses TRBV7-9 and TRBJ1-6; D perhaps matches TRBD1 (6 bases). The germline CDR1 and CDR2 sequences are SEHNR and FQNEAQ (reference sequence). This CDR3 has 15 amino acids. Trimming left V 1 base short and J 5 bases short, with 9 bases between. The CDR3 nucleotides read TGTGCCAGCAGCTTAGGGGGGGGCCATAATTCACCCCTCCACTTT. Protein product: CASSLGGGHNSPLHF. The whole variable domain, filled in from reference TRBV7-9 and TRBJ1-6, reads DTGVSQNPRHKITKRGQNVTFRCDPISEHNRLYWYRQTLGQGPEFLTYFQNEAQLEKSRLLSDRFSAERPKGSFSTLEIQRTEQGDSAMYLCASSLGGGHNSPLHFGNGTRLTVT.

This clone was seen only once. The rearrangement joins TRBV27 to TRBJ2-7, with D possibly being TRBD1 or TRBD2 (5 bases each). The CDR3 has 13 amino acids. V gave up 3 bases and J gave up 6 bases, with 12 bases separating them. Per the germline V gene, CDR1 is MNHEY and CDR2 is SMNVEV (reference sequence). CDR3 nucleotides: TGTGCCAGCAGTTTTGGGGACGCGGGCGAGCAGTACTTC. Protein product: CASSFGDAGEQYF.

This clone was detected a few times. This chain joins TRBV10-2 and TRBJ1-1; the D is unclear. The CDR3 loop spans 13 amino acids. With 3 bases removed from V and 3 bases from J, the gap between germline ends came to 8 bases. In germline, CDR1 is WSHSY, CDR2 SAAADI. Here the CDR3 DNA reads TGCGCCAGCAGTGAAGGTAGGGACACTGAAGCTTTCTTT. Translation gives CASSEGRDTEAFF.

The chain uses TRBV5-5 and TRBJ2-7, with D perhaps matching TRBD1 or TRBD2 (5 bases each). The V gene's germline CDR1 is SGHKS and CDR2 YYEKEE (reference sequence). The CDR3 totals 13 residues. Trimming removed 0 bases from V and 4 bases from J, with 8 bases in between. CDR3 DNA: TGTGCCAGCAGCTTGGGGGGGTATTACGAGCAGTACTTC. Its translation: CASSLGGYYEQYF. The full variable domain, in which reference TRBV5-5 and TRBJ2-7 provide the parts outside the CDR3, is DAGVTQSPTHLIKTRGQQVTLRCSPISGHKSVSWYQQVLGQGPQFIFQYYEKEERGRGNFPDRFSARQFPNYSSELNVNALLLGDSALYLCASSLGGYYEQYFGPGTRLTVT.

Here the CDR3 reads CASSQDAQSSYEQYF. As DNA, the CDR3 is TGCGCCAGCAGCCAAGATGCCCAGTCCTCCTACGAGCAGTACTTC. This sequence joins TRBV4-1 and TRBJ2-7; D is unclear. Germline V gene sequence: CDR1 MGHRA, CDR2 YSYEKL. Trimming left V 0 bases short and J 0 bases short, with 9 bases between. This CDR3 region has 15 residues.

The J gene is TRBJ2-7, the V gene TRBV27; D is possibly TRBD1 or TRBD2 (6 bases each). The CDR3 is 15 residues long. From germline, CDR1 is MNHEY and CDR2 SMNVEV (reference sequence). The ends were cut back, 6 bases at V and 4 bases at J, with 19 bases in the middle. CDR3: CASRGGGASTYEQYF. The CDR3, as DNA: TGTGCCAGCAGAGGAGGGGGTGCATCGACTTACGAGCAGTACTTC.

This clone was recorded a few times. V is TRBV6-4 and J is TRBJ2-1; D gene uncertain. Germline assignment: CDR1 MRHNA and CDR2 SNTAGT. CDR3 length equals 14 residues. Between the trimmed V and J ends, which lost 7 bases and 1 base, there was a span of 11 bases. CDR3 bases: TGTGCCAGCACTGGCCCTTCATCCTACAATGAGCAGTTCTTC. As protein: CASTGPSSYNEQFF.

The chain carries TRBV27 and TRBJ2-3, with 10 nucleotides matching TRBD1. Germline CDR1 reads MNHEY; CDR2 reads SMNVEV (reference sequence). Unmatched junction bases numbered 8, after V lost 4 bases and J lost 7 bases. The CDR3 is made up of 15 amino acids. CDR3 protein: CASSYPGQGVHTQYF. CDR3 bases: TGTGCCAGCAGTTACCCCGGACAGGGGGTACATACGCAGTATTTT.

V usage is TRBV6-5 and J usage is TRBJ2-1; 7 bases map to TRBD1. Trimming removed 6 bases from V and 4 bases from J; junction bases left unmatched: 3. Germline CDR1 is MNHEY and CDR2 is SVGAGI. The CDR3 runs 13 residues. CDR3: CASRRTGYNEQFF. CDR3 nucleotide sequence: TGTGCCAGCAGGAGGACAGGATACAATGAGCAGTTCTTC.

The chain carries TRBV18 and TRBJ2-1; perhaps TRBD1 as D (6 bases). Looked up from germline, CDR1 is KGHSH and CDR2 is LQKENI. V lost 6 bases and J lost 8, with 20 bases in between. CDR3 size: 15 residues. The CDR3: CASSRAEQGSDEQFF. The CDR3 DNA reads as TGTGCCAGCTCCCGGGCCGAACAGGGTTCCGATGAGCAGTTCTTC.

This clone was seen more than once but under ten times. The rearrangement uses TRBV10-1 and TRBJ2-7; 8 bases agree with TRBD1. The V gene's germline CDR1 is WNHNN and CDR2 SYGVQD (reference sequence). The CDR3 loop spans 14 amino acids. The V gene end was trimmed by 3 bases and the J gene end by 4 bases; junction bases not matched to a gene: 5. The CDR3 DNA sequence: TGCGCCAGCAGTGAAAGCAGGGGGCAATACGAGCAGTACTTC. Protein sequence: CASSESRGQYEQYF.

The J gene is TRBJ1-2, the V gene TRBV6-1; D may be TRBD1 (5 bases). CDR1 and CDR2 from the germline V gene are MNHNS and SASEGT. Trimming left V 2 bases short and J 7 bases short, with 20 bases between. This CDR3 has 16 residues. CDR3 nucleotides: TGTGCCAGCAGTGAATCAAACTTACCGGGACGAACTGGCTACACCTTC. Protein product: CASSESNLPGRTGYTF.

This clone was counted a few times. CDR3 DNA: TGTGCCAGTAGAAACGACAGGACCAACTATGGCTACACCTTC. Protein sequence: CASRNDRTNYGYTF. This rearrangement joins TRBV19 to TRBJ1-2, with a tentative D call TRBD1 (6 bases). Trimming removed 6 bases at V and 2 bases at J, with 13 bases between. CDR1 LNHDA and CDR2 SQIVND come from the germline V gene (reference sequence). This CDR3 is built from 14 residues.

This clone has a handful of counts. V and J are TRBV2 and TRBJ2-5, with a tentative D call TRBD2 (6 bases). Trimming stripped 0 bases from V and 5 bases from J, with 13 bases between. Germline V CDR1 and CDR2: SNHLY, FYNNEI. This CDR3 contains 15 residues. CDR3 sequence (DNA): TGTGCCAGCAGTGAAGCCCTCTCCAGCGGGGAGACCCAGTACTTC. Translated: CASSEALSSGETQYF.

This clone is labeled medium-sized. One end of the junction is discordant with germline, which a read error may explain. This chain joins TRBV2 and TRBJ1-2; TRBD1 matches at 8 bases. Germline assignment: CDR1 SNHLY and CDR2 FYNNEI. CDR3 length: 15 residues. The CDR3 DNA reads TGTGCCAGCAGGGAAGGGACAGGTTTCGTCTATGGCTACACCTTC. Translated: CASREGTGFVYGYTF.

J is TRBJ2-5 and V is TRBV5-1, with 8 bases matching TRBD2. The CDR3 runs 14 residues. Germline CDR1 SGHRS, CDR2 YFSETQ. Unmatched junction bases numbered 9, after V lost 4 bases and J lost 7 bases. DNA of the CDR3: TGCGCCAGCAGCAGAGCGGGGGATGGACCGACCCAGTACTTC. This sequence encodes CASSRAGDGPTQYF.

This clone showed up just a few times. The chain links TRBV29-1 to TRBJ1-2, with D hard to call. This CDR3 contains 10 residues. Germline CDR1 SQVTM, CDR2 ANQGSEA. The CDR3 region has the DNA TGCAGTGCAGAAACGGGGGGCTACACCTTC. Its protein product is CSAETGGYTF.

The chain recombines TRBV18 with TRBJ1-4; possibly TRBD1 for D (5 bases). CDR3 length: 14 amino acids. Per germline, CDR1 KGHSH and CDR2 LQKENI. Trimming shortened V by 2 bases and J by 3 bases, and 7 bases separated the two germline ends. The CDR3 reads CASSPSGPNEKLFF. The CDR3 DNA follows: TGTGCCAGCTCACCATCGGGGCCTAATGAAAAACTGTTTTTT.

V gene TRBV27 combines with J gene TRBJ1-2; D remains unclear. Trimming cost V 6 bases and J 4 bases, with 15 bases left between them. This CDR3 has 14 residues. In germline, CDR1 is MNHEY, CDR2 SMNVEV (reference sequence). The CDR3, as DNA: TGTGCCAGCAGCTTTGAGAGGACGGGCTATGGCTACACCTTC. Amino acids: CASSFERTGYGYTF.

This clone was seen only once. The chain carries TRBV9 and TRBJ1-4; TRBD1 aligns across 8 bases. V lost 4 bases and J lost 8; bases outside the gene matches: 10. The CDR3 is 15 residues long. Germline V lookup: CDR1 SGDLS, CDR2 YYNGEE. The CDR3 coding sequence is TGTGCCAGCAGCCCCGCCCAGGGGGCGCGGGAAAAACTGTTTTTT. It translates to CASSPAQGAREKLFF.